The text below deals with one T cell receptor (beta chain). The germline gives CDR1 SGHKS, CDR2 YYEKEE (reference sequence). V shed 4 bases and J shed 1 base, with 17 bases lying between them. The CDR3 extends over 16 amino acids. The sample is drawn from a study of blood T cell repertoires in COVID-19. How the authors handled the data: Estimation of nucleated cell counts was performed using reference gene primer amplification. Data came from immunoSEQ multiplex PCR; TCRdb stores just in-frame clones and leaves some out. V, J and clone size were drawn from that table, and D and trimming were deduced from the DNA. This table has some 120,000 clones, 75% to 85% appearing once.

The chain joins TRBV5-5 to TRBJ1-1, with D unresolved. The sequencing sample was made of peripheral blood. The sequence derives from an older man with acute or convalescent COVID-19. As DNA, the CDR3 is TGTGCCAGCAGCCCTCGGGGAGACTGGGGGAACACTGAAGCTTTCTTT. It codes for CASSPRGDWGNTEAFF.